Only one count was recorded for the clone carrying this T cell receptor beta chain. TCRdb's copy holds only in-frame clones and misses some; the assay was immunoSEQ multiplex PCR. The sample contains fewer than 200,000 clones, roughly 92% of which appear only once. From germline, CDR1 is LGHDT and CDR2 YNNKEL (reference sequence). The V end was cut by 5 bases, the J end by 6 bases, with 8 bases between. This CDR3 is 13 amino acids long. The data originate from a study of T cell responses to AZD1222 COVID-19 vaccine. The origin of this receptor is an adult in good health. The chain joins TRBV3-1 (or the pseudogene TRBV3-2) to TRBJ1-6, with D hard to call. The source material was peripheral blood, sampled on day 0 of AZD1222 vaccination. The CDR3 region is CASSFDINSPLHF. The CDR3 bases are TGTGCCAGCAGCTTCGACATTAATTCACCCCTCCACTTT.